This T cell receptor beta chain derives from a study of OX40 agonist ivuxolimab in advanced cancers. About the research overall: Allowance was made for prior anti-PD-1, anti-PD-L1 or anti-CTLA-4 therapy, and roughly 40% had some.

Assay: immunoSEQ multiplex PCR; the TCRdb copy retains only in-frame clones and omits some. This sample has tens of thousands of clones, with 70% to 90% found just once. In germline, CDR1 is MDHEN, CDR2 SYDVKM. There are 13 residues in the CDR3. Trimming shortened V by 1 base and J by 6 bases, and 10 bases separated the two germline ends. This sample comprised CD4+ or CD8+ T cells sorted from blood, obtained in a trial of the OX40 agonist ivuxolimab. V gene TRBV28 combines with J gene TRBJ2-7; unclear D gene. The TCR comes from an adult with an advanced solid tumor such as melanoma, head and neck, liver or kidney cancer. CDR3 sequence reads: CASSLFNSGEQYF. The CDR3, as DNA: TGTGCCAGCAGTTTATTCAATTCAGGCGAGCAGTACTTC.